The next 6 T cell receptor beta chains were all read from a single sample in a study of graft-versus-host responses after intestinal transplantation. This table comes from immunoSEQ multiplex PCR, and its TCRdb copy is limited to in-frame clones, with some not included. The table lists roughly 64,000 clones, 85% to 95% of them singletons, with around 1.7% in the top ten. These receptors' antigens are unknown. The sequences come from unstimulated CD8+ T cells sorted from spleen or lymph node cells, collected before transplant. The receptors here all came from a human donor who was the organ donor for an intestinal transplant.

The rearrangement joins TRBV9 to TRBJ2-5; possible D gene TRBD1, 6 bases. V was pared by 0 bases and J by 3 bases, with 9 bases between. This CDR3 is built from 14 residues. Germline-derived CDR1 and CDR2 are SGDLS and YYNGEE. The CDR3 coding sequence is TGTGCCAGCAGCGTAGGACAGGCGGAAGAGACCCAGTACTTC. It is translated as CASSVGQAEETQYF.

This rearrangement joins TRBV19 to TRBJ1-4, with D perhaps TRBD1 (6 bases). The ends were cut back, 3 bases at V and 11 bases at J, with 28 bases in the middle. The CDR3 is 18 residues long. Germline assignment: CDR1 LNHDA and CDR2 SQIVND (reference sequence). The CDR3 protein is CASSIFLNLNNRVAKLFF. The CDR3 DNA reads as TGTGCCAGTAGTATCTTTTTGAATTTAAACAACAGGGTTGCGAAACTGTTTTTT. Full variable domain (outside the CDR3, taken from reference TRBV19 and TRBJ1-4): DGGITQSPKYLFRKEGQNVTLSCEQNLNHDAMYWYRQDPGQGLRLIYYSQIVNDFQKGDIAEGYSVSREKKESFPLTVTSAQKNPTAFYLCASSIFLNLNNRVAKLFFGSGTQLSVL.

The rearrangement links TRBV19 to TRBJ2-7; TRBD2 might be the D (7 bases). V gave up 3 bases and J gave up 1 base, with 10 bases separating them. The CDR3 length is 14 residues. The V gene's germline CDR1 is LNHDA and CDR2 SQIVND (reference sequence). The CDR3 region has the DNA TGTGCCAGTAGTATCGGGGGGCAATCCTACGAGCAGTACTTC. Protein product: CASSIGGQSYEQYF.

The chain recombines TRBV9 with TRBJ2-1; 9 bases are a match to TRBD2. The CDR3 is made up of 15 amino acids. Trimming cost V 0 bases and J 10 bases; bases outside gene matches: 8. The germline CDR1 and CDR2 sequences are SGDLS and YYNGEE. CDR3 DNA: TGTGCCAGCAGCGTAGAAGCGGGAGGAAGCTGGGAGCAGTTCTTC. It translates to CASSVEAGGSWEQFF. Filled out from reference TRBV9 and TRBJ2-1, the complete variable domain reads DSGVTQTPKHLITATGQRVTLRCSPRSGDLSVYWYQQSLDQGLQFLIQYYNGEERAKGNILERFSAQQFPDLHSELNLSSLELGDSALYFCASSVEAGGSWEQFFGPGTRLTVL.

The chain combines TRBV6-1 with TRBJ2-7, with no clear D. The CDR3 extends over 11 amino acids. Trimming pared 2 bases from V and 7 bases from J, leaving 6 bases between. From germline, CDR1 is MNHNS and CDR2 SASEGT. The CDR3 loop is CASSELREQYF. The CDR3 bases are TGTGCCAGCAGTGAACTGAGGGAGCAGTACTTC.

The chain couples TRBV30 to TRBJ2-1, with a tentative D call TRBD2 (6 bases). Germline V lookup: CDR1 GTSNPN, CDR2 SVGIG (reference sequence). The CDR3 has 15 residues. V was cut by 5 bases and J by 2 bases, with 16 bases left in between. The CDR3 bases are TGTGCCTGGGGTACCGGGACTCGACCCTACAATGAGCAGTTCTTC. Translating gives CAWGTGTRPYNEQFF.